Reported below is one T cell receptor (beta chain). Its matching antigen is unknown. The germline gives CDR1 SNHLY, CDR2 FYNNEI. CDR3 size: 17 residues. This specimen belongs to a study of T cells expressing NK-cell markers. Study results and caveats: For four donors, these clonotypes were likewise the leading ones in the CD3+CD56-NKG2C+ fraction. Dominant NKG2C+ clonotype frequencies of 1.0-7.0% of CD8+ T cells were measured in 5 or 6 donors.

TCR beta cDNA was generated via 5'RACE template switching incorporating UMIs. Using the 5' RACE reads, TCRdb records one entry per CDR3 protein without DNA. The sample table sets out about 400,000 distinct CDR3 sequences. The receptor was isolated from a woman aged 45 to 65 in good health. Sample: blood T cells: a sorted CD56 or NKG2C T cell subset, CD4+ or CD8+ T cells, or bulk PBMC T cells (not recorded which). The chain recombines TRBV2 with TRBJ2-1; lacking DNA, the TRBD2 call made by TCRdb goes unchecked. CDR3 protein: CASSIPSGRPSGYEQFF.